This T cell receptor (beta chain) is from a study of cytotoxic CD8 clonotypes in ibrutinib-treated CLL. As for the study in general: An average of 255,043 productive templates and approximately 90,000 productive rearrangements was obtained per sample.

Comment on this clone: The antigen is undetermined.

Depths of 1 in 200,000 to 1 in 1 million T cells were the sequencing target. Generated by immunoSEQ multiplex PCR, the TCRdb table keeps only in-frame clones and is missing some. The sample records roughly 150,000 clones, 76% being singletons. Overall study findings and caveats: Sustained-remission patients were sampled at one set of times and progressing patients at different ones. At ibrutinib response, clonality increased, and at progression it declined back toward baseline.

The V end lost 4 bases, the J end lost 1 base, and 18 bases lay between the germline ends. The germline gives CDR1 SGHRS, CDR2 YFSETQ. This CDR3 is 17 amino acids long. This material consisted of PBMCs, taken after 24 months of ibrutinib treatment. The TCR comes from a human donor with chronic lymphocytic leukemia. The chain has TRBV5-1 and TRBJ2-1; perhaps D is TRBD1 or TRBD2 (5 bases each). In DNA, the CDR3 is TGCGCCAGCAGCCCAACCGGGACGGGCAGTTCCTACAATGAGCAGTTCTTC. Translation gives CASSPTGTGSSYNEQFF.